These T cell receptor beta chains were read from a single sample in a study of T cell responses to AZD1222 COVID-19 vaccine. Clones were read by immunoSEQ multiplex PCR, and TCRdb kept only the in-frame ones, dropping some. Of some 94,000 clones listed, roughly nine tenths are singletons. This material consisted of peripheral blood, taken on day 0 of AZD1222 vaccination. The receptors shown here come from an adult in good health. Both conserved end residues are part of each CDR3.

TRBV12-3/TRBV12-4	TRBJ2-1	CASRFSGKNEQFF
TRBV4-3	TRBJ2-7	CASSQEVGREQYF
TRBV24-1	TRBJ2-1	CATSARQGGLASDEQFF
TRBV2	TRBJ1-1	CAGGRRNTEAFF
TRBV19	TRBJ1-5	CASRSTGRLSNQPQHF
TRBV29-1	TRBJ2-7	CSVGGQGYEQYF
TRBV19	TRBJ2-1	CASTTSGRGYEQFF
TRBV5-1	TRBJ2-6	CASCFDGPSGANVLTF
TRBV5-1	TRBJ1-2	CASSLSEQGYTF
TRBV4-2	TRBJ1-2	CASSPRGDDGYTF
TRBV6-2/TRBV6-3	TRBJ2-7	CASSYSSGRPSSYEQYF
TRBV29-1	TRBJ1-1	CSTRSAGDTEAFF
TRBV5-4	TRBJ1-4	CASSLYFADRDEKLFF
TRBV18	TRBJ1-3	CASSPETGTDTIYF
TRBV7-2	TRBJ1-5	CASSLVGGQDNQPQHF
TRBV21-1	TRBJ1-2	CASSLNIHGYTF
TRBV3-1/TRBV3-2	TRBJ1-5	CASSQDARSNQPQHF
TRBV9	TRBJ2-1	CASSVGAGSYNEQFF
TRBV4-3	TRBJ2-7	CASSQERSSYEQYF
TRBV6-5	TRBJ1-5	CASRAGSNQPQHF
TRBV30	TRBJ1-2	CAWSVAGQGGNGYTF
TRBV11-2	TRBJ2-7	CASSFPRGGAGGLGEQYF
TRBV5-1	TRBJ2-5	CASSSEGSGTQYF
TRBV29-1	TRBJ1-2	CSVRGGGEGYTF
TRBV19	TRBJ1-5	CASTPGQGSQPQHF
TRBV4-1	TRBJ1-1	CASRPTNRGNTEAFF
TRBV7-3	TRBJ2-3	CASSPQGEGGQYF